The rows below give T cell receptor beta chains drawn from one sample of a study of shared clonotypes between healthy human individuals. Profiled with immunoSEQ multiplex PCR; TCRdb holds only in-frame clones, not every one. Here the sample spans about 2 million clones, approximately 95% being singletons. The sequenced material came from naive CD4+ T cells sorted from blood. The receptors shown here come from a man between 18 and 29 years old in good health. Both conserved end residues are part of each CDR3. D genes are given only for firm matches. A clone size is listed for some rows: how often the clone was seen (once, few, many), or a class if it is expanded.

cdr3_length	clone_size	j_call	v_call	d_call	cdr3_nt	cdr3_aa
15	many	TRBJ2-7	TRBV18	.	TGTGCCAGCTCACCGATTCGAGGTGATGCCTACGAGCAGTACTTC	CASSPIRGDAYEQYF
15	.	TRBJ1-5	TRBV6-5	.	TGTGCCAGCAGTCACATCAGGACTAGCAATCAGCCCCAGCATTTT	CASSHIRTSNQPQHF
14	many	TRBJ2-7	TRBV10-3	.	TGTGCCATCAGTGAGGGGGACCGCTCCTACGAGCAGTACTTC	CAISEGDRSYEQYF
13	.	TRBJ1-1	TRBV4-2	.	TGTGCCAGCAGCCACCGGATGAACACTGAAGCTTTCTTT	CASSHRMNTEAFF
12	.	TRBJ2-3	TRBV2	.	TGTGCCAGCAGGGAGGTGGGTGATACGCAGTATTTT	CASREVGDTQYF
16	.	TRBJ2-2	TRBV5-1	.	TGCGCCAGCAGCCTACCTGGACAGTCGAACACCGGGGAGCTGTTTTTT	CASSLPGQSNTGELFF
15	.	TRBJ1-4	TRBV5-4	TRBD1	TGTGCCAGCAGCTTGGGAGGGGGCTCAGGCGAAAAACTGTTTTTT	CASSLGGGSGEKLFF
12	.	TRBJ1-2	TRBV28	.	TGTGCCAGCAGCCACCAACTCTATGGCTACACCTTC	CASSHQLYGYTF
12	.	TRBJ1-4	TRBV25-1	.	TGTGCCAGCATTGGGACAAATGAAAAACTGTTTTTT	CASIGTNEKLFF
14	.	TRBJ2-7	TRBV10-1	.	TGCGCCAGCAGTGATACACTAAGCTCCTACGAGCAGTACTTC	CASSDTLSSYEQYF
14	.	TRBJ2-2	TRBV10-3	.	TGTGCCATTCAGGCTATAAGTTCGGCCGGGGAGCTGTTTTTT	CAIQAISSAGELFF
13	.	TRBJ2-1	TRBV18	.	TGTGCCAGCTCACCACCGTCCCGGGGTGAGCAGTTCTTC	CASSPPSRGEQFF
12	.	TRBJ1-4	TRBV4-1	.	TGCGCCAGCAGCCAGGGGAACGAAAAACTGTTTTTT	CASSQGNEKLFF
15	.	TRBJ1-6	TRBV10-3	.	TGTGCCATCAGCCCCGGGGCCTCCTATAATTCACCCCTCCACTTT	CAISPGASYNSPLHF
14	.	TRBJ2-5	TRBV2	.	TGTGCCAGCAGTGACTGGGGGCCAGGAGAGACCCAGTACTTC	CASSDWGPGETQYF
15	.	TRBJ1-4	TRBV10-3	.	TGTGCCATCAGCACCGGGCCCTCAACTAATGAAAAACTGTTTTTT	CAISTGPSTNEKLFF
16	.	TRBJ1-4	TRBV18	.	TGTGCCAGCTCACCACTCCAGCAAGCAACTAATGAAAAACTGTTTTTT	CASSPLQQATNEKLFF
14	.	TRBJ1-2	TRBV14	.	TGTGCCAGCAGCCAAGGGGTGGTATTCGATGGCTACACCTTC	CASSQGVVFDGYTF
16	.	TRBJ1-4	TRBV28	.	TGTGCCAGCAGTCCAGGTGGGGGTAGAAGTCGTGAAAAACTGTTTTTT	CASSPGGGRSREKLFF
11	once	TRBJ1-2	TRBV5-8	.	TGTGCCAGCAGCACGGGACGCAGCTACACCTTC	CASSTGRSYTF
15	few	TRBJ1-4	TRBV7-9	TRBD1	TGTGCCAGCAGCTTACTACAGGGGGCAGGGGAAAAACTGTTTTTT	CASSLLQGAGEKLFF
15	few	TRBJ1-4	TRBV27	.	TGTGCCAGCAGTCAGCAGGGTATTAGTAATGAAAAACTGTTTTTT	CASSQQGISNEKLFF
16	.	TRBJ2-3	TRBV15	TRBD1	TGTGCCACCAGCAGGGGGGACAGCCAGGGAGCAGATACGCAGTATTTT	CATSRGDSQGADTQYF
15	.	TRBJ2-2	TRBV15	TRBD1	TGTGCCACCAATAGGGACAGCCCGAACACCGGGGAGCTGTTTTTT	CATNRDSPNTGELFF
14	.	TRBJ1-1	TRBV29-1	.	TGCAGCGTTGCTCAGACCTCACCGGGCACTGAAGCTTTCTTT	CSVAQTSPGTEAFF
14	.	TRBJ2-5	TRBV5-1	TRBD1	TGCGCCAGCAGCCGCGGGACAGGGGAGGAGACCCAGTACTTC	CASSRGTGEETQYF
15	.	TRBJ2-3	TRBV5-1	TRBD1	TGCGCCAGCAGCGCAAGGACAGGGAACACAGATACGCAGTATTTT	CASSARTGNTDTQYF
15	.	TRBJ2-1	TRBV5-6	TRBD2	TGTGCCAGCAGGGAAGCGGGGGGGCCGATCAATGAGCAGTTCTTC	CASREAGGPINEQFF
15	.	TRBJ2-3	TRBV10-1	.	TGCGCCAGCAGCCCCCGGGGGGCCGGCACAGATACGCAGTATTTT	CASSPRGAGTDTQYF
14	.	TRBJ1-4	TRBV5-6	TRBD1	TGTGCCAGCAGTACCCAGGGGGTTAGTGAAAAACTGTTTTTT	CASSTQGVSEKLFF
17	.	TRBJ2-6	TRBV4-1	.	TGCGCCAGCAGCCAAGTGGATAGACAGTCTGGGGCCAACGTCCTGACTTTC	CASSQVDRQSGANVLTF
13	.	TRBJ1-6	TRBV11-2	.	TGTGCCAGCAGGCCAGCGGGGGTTTCACCCCTCCACTTT	CASRPAGVSPLHF
15	.	TRBJ2-7	TRBV9	.	TGTGCCAGCAGCCCAGGAGAGGGAGGATTCTACGAGCAGTACTTC	CASSPGEGGFYEQYF
16	.	TRBJ2-1	TRBV9	.	TGTGCCAGCAGCGTAGCTACGCAGCTAGCTCAGGATGAGCAGTTCTTC	CASSVATQLAQDEQFF
16	.	TRBJ2-1	TRBV6-6	TRBD2	TGTGCCAGCAGTCCCGGGACTAGCGGGGTCTACAATGAGCAGTTCTTC	CASSPGTSGVYNEQFF
13	.	TRBJ2-2	TRBV10-2	.	TGCGCCAGCAATGGGTTTGGAGTGACGGAGCTGTTTTTT	CASNGFGVTELFF
14	.	TRBJ2-5	TRBV7-2	.	TGTGCCAGCAGCCATGGACAGAACCAAGAGACCCAGTACTTC	CASSHGQNQETQYF
12	.	TRBJ2-3	TRBV10-1	.	TGCGCCAGCAGTTCCTCCTCAGATACGCAGTATTTT	CASSSSSDTQYF